The 5 T cell receptor beta chains given below trace back to one sample, sequenced in a study of blood T cell repertoires in COVID-19. Profiling relied on immunoSEQ multiplex PCR, and the TCRdb table lists in-frame clones only, not all of them. The repertoire consists of 150,000 or so clones, with around 81% occurring once and the leading ten covering about 11%. The sequencing sample was made of peripheral blood. These receptors all stem from a man aged 55 to 70 with active or convalescent COVID-19.

V gene TRBV7-8 combines with J gene TRBJ2-7, with 9 bases identical to TRBD2. V gave up 5 bases and J gave up 0 bases; unmatched junction bases: 5. Germline V gives CDR1 SGHVS, CDR2 FQNEAQ. This CDR3 has 15 amino acids. This CDR3 reads CASSLTSGGSYEQYF. CDR3 DNA: TGTGCCAGCAGCCTGACTAGCGGAGGCTCCTACGAGCAGTACTTC.

This clone was counted a single time. This rearrangement joins TRBV6-5 to TRBJ1-4; 7 bases line up with TRBD1. CDR1 and CDR2 (germline): MNHEY, SVGAGI. The junction had 7 bases not matched to a gene; V was cut back by 5 bases and J by 4 bases. The CDR3 consists of 15 residues. The CDR3 nucleotides read TGTGCCAGCAGTCCCGGGACAGACGATAATGAAAAACTGTTTTTT. Amino acids: CASSPGTDDNEKLFF.

The gene calls are TRBV7-2 and TRBJ2-6; D is perhaps TRBD1 (5 bases). The CDR3 is 16 residues long. Germline V gene sequence: CDR1 SGHTA, CDR2 FQGNSA. Trimming cost V 4 bases and J 0 bases, with 10 bases left between them. The CDR3 spells CASSSQDTSGANVLTF. Here the CDR3 DNA reads TGTGCCAGCAGCTCTCAGGACACCTCTGGGGCCAACGTCCTGACTTTC. The full variable domain, in which reference TRBV7-2 and TRBJ2-6 provide the parts outside the CDR3, is GAGVSQSPSNKVTEKGKDVELRCDPISGHTALYWYRQSLGQGLEFLIYFQGNSAPDKSGLPSDRFSAERTGGSVSTLTIQRTQQEDSAVYLCASSSQDTSGANVLTFGAGSRLTVL.

V and J are TRBV9 and TRBJ1-2; D unclear. The V end was cut by 0 bases, the J end by 0 bases, with 6 bases between. Germline V gene sequence: CDR1 SGDLS, CDR2 YYNGEE. This CDR3 spans 14 amino acids. CDR3 nucleotide sequence: TGTGCCAGCAGCGTAGGCAGAACTAACTATGGCTACACCTTC. Translating gives CASSVGRTNYGYTF.

The count of this clone is one. This chain connects TRBV18 to TRBJ1-1; D is ambiguous. CDR3 size: 14 residues. Germline CDR1 and CDR2: KGHSH and LQKENI. Trimming removed 2 bases from V and 2 bases from J, with 9 bases in between. The CDR3 nucleotides are TGTGCCAGCTCACCATACCGGGAAAACACTGAAGCTTTCTTT. Translating gives CASSPYRENTEAFF.